Below, 21 T cell receptor beta chains from the same sample are listed, as sequenced in a study of T-cell memory formation after mild COVID-19. TCRdb called the 5' RACE reads again in MiXCR, with one record for every CDR3 protein. The table has about 170,000 distinct CDR3 sequences, over 10% seen once. Sequences were obtained from PBMCs or a T cell subset sorted from them (not recorded which). The receptors here all came from a man younger than 35 who had mild COVID-19 (a few samples of this study predate the infection). Cell type and time point are not known.

This clonotype was seen a few times. The rearrangement links TRBV7-2 to TRBJ2-2; maybe TRBD2 (6 bases). CDR3 length equals 15 residues. Germline V gene data show CDR1 as SGHTA and CDR2 as FQGNSA. V dropped 5 bases and J dropped 5 bases, with 15 bases sitting between them. The CDR3 region has the DNA TGTGCCAGCAGCAGTTCGTATGGGGGGACCGGGGAGCTGTTTTTT. Translating gives CASSSSYGGTGELFF.

This clonotype was seen a handful of times. The V call is TRBV12-3 or TRBV12-4, the J call TRBJ2-5; 8 bases are shared with TRBD1. The length of the CDR3 is 14 residues. The V segment lost 1 base and the J segment 3 bases; nucleotides outside the gene matches: 1. DNA for the CDR3: TGTGCCAGCAGTTTAGGGACAGGGAAAGAGACCCAGTACTTC. Translation gives CASSLGTGKETQYF.

In its sample, this clonotype was seen many times. This chain's CDR3 is CASSLAPTMQETQYF. Written as DNA, the CDR3 is TGCGCCAGCAGCTTGGCGCCCACTATGCAAGAGACCCAGTACTTC. The V call is TRBV5-1, the J call TRBJ2-5, with unresolved D. In germline, CDR1 is SGHRS, CDR2 YFSETQ. Trimming shortened V by 0 bases and J by 2 bases, and 11 bases separated the two germline ends. The length of the CDR3 is 15 residues.

This clonotype has only a few counts. The chain employs TRBV5-1 and TRBJ1-4; D is ambiguous. The CDR3 is made up of 14 amino acids. Germline V gene lookup returns CDR1 SGHRS and CDR2 YFSETQ. V was trimmed by 4 bases and J by 0 bases, leaving 7 bases between them. CDR3 protein: CASSLTATNEKLFF. CDR3 DNA: TGCGCCAGCAGCCTGACGGCAACTAATGAAAAACTGTTTTTT.

The chain joins TRBV4-2 to TRBJ1-1, with D tentatively TRBD1 (5 bases). Germline CDR1 and CDR2: LGHNA and YNFKEQ. The V end was cut by 0 bases, the J end by 4 bases, with 9 bases between. The CDR3 is 14 amino acids. The CDR3 DNA follows: TGTGCCAGCAGCCAAGAAGCGGGGGGCACTGAAGCTTTCTTT. This gives the protein CASSQEAGGTEAFF.

This chain uses TRBV7-2 with TRBJ2-3, with TRBD1 matching 7 bases. There are 15 residues in the CDR3. Germline V gene lookup returns CDR1 SGHTA and CDR2 FQGNSA. V lost 7 bases and J lost 5; bases outside the gene matches: 12. This CDR3 is CASTRNRGGIDTQYF. In nucleotides, the CDR3 is TGTGCCAGCACCAGAAACAGGGGCGGCATAGATACGCAGTATTTT.

The chain has TRBV28 and TRBJ1-4; maybe TRBD1 (6 bases). Trimming took off 3 bases at V and 3 bases at J, with 11 bases between the two ends. Germline V gene lookup returns CDR1 MDHEN and CDR2 SYDVKM. The CDR3 loop spans 15 amino acids. CDR3 DNA sequence: TGTGCCAGCAGTTTGGCGCCAGGGGCTAATGAAAAACTGTTTTTT. As protein: CASSLAPGANEKLFF.

This chain uses TRBV5-1 with TRBJ2-7; D is possibly TRBD2 (6 bases). The CDR3 extends over 16 amino acids. The ends were cut back, 4 bases at V and 4 bases at J, with 21 bases in the middle. Germline CDR1 SGHRS, CDR2 YFSETQ. The CDR3 spells CASSPATPGLIYEQYV. The CDR3 coding sequence is TGCGCCAGCAGCCCCGCGACTCCCGGACTAATATACGAGCAGTACGTC.

This clonotype has more than one count but fewer than ten. The gene calls are TRBV28 and TRBJ1-6, with a weak D call TRBD1 (5 bases). Per the germline V gene, CDR1 is MDHEN and CDR2 is SYDVKM. The CDR3 totals 14 residues. Trimming left V 6 bases short and J 6 bases short, with 12 bases between. The CDR3 bases are TGTGCCAGCAGATGGGACGGAACTAATTCACCCCTCCACTTT. Encoded protein: CASRWDGTNSPLHF.

This clonotype has only a few counts. The chain combines TRBV7-2 with TRBJ2-7; TRBD2 matches 9 bases. This CDR3 has 15 amino acids. Germline V gene sequence: CDR1 SGHTA, CDR2 FQGNSA. V lost 2 bases, J lost 0 bases, and 2 bases stayed unmatched. The CDR3 loop reads CASSLLAGRSYEQYF. The CDR3, as DNA: TGTGCCAGCAGCTTACTAGCGGGGCGCTCCTACGAGCAGTACTTC.

The rearrangement uses TRBV24-1 and TRBJ2-3; no clear D gene. The CDR3 is 13 residues long. V was clipped by 4 bases and J by 0 bases, with 4 bases between them. Germline CDR1 is KGHDR and CDR2 is SFDVKD. The CDR3 coding sequence is TGTGCCACCAGTGAGGGGAGCACAGATACGCAGTATTTT. This sequence encodes CATSEGSTDTQYF.

This clonotype was counted only a few times. The CDR3 loop reads CSARLLAPETQYF. The CDR3 region has the DNA TGCAGTGCTAGGCTGCTAGCACCCGAGACCCAGTACTTC. The V and J genes are TRBV20-1 and TRBJ2-5; D possibly corresponds to TRBD2 (5 bases). This CDR3 spans 13 amino acids. Deletions cut 3 bases from V and 5 bases from J, with 13 bases between. CDR1 and CDR2 (germline): DFQATT, SNEGSKA (reference sequence).

This clonotype was seen a handful of times. V is TRBV18 and J is TRBJ2-7; no firm D call. The germline CDR1 and CDR2 sequences are KGHSH and LQKENI. This CDR3 is 12 amino acids long. Trimming took 1 base from V and 4 from J, leaving 5 bases between them. The DNA for the CDR3 is TGTGCCAGCTCACCACTACTTTACGAGCAGTACTTC. Its translation is CASSPLLYEQYF.

This clonotype occurred a few times. The rearrangement joins TRBV12-3 or TRBV12-4 to TRBJ2-1; D gene ambiguous. V was pared by 3 bases and J by 7 bases, with 7 bases between. The CDR3 consists of 12 residues. DNA of the CDR3: TGTGCCAGCAGTTTGGTTTCGAATGAGCAGTTCTTC. Its translation is CASSLVSNEQFF.

The chain employs TRBV11-1 and TRBJ2-7; D might be TRBD2 (6 bases). The V end was cut by 5 bases, the J end by 5 bases, with 19 bases between. This CDR3 is built from 15 residues. Per the germline V gene, CDR1 is SGHAT and CDR2 is FQDESV (reference sequence). In DNA form, the CDR3 reads TGTGCCAGCAGCACGTACGGCGGGGTTAAGGACGAGCAGTACTTC. Translating it yields CASSTYGGVKDEQYF.

The chain couples TRBV5-1 to TRBJ1-2; 7 bases are a match to TRBD1. This CDR3 is built from 14 residues. Germline CDR1 SGHRS, CDR2 YFSETQ. V lost 4 bases to trimming and J lost 7 bases; unmatched junction nucleotides: 10. CDR3 amino acids: CASSPSGTEAGYTF. The CDR3 DNA follows: TGCGCCAGCAGCCCCTCCGGGACAGAGGCTGGCTACACCTTC.

This clonotype came up a few times. V usage is TRBV2 and J usage is TRBJ2-7; a possible D gene is TRBD1 (5 bases). With 0 bases removed from V and 6 bases from J, the gap between germline ends came to 12 bases. Germline-derived CDR1 and CDR2 are SNHLY and FYNNEI. This CDR3 has 14 residues. CDR3 DNA sequence: TGTGCCAGCAGTGAAGCGCTTTCGACAGCCGAGCAGTACGTC. It codes for CASSEALSTAEQYV.

This clonotype has more than one count but fewer than ten. The chain is built from TRBV10-3 and TRBJ1-1; TRBD1 aligns across 7 bases. Per the germline V gene, CDR1 is ENHRY and CDR2 is SYGVKD. The V gene end was trimmed by 3 bases and the J gene end by 8 bases; junction bases not matched to a gene: 21. The CDR3 consists of 18 residues. The CDR3 DNA sequence: TGTGCCATCAGTGACTTGGGGAAAGGGGGCAGTCGACTTCAGGAAGCTTTCTTT. Translation: CAISDLGKGGSRLQEAFF.

This clonotype was observed a few times. The chain links TRBV27 to TRBJ2-5; D remains unclear. Per germline, CDR1 MNHEY and CDR2 SMNVEV (reference sequence). Trimming took off 10 bases at V and 4 bases at J, with 4 bases between the two ends. This CDR3 has 9 amino acids. The DNA for the CDR3 is TGTGCCACTGGAGAGACCCAGTACTTC. Translated: CATGETQYF.

In this sample, this clonotype turned up a few times. The V call is TRBV7-9, the J call TRBJ2-6; tentative D call: TRBD1 (6 bases). Germline CDR1 reads SEHNR; CDR2 reads FQNEAQ (reference sequence). This CDR3 is 15 amino acids long. Trimming took 5 bases from V and 1 from J, leaving 9 bases between them. This CDR3 reads CASSPTGSGANVLTF. CDR3 nucleotide sequence: TGTGCCAGCAGCCCTACAGGGTCTGGGGCCAACGTCCTGACTTTC.

V gene TRBV5-1 combines with J gene TRBJ1-6; D not certain. Germline V gene sequence: CDR1 SGHRS, CDR2 YFSETQ. V was trimmed by 0 bases and J by 7 bases, leaving 11 bases between them. The CDR3 is made up of 15 amino acids. CDR3 bases: TGCGCCAGCAGCTTGGTTGGTGACCCGAATTCACCCCTCCACTTT. The encoded protein is CASSLVGDPNSPLHF.